Following are 2 T cell receptor beta chains from one sample sequenced in a study of T cells in women clearing cervical HPV infection. Clones were sequenced by immunoSEQ multiplex PCR, and TCRdb holds only the in-frame ones, with some missing. This specimen shows under 40,000 clones; the ten leading clones hold 6.8%. Specimen: blood buffy coat. The source of these receptors is a woman aged 18-69 years with a cervical HPV16 infection that either progressed to CIN3+ or cleared (not recorded which).

Of note for this clone: The CDR3 end falls 3 residues outside the read, so it is completed with the germline J gene. V is TRBV5-1 and J is TRBJ2-1; TRBD1 might be the D (7 bases). CDR1 and CDR2 (germline): SGHRS, YFSETQ. The V end was cut by 4 bases, the J end by 9 bases, with 23 bases between. The length of the CDR3 is 16 residues. CDR3 loop: CASSQYRQGGGGEQFF. Incomplete CDR3 DNA: TGCGCCAGCAGCCAATACCGACAGGGTGGAGGGGGTGAG. Together with reference TRBV5-1 and TRBJ2-1, the CDR3 gives the full variable domain: KAGVTQTPRYLIKTRGQQVTLSCSPISGHRSVSWYQQTPGQGLQFLFEYFSETQRNKGNFPGRFSGRQFSNSRSEMNVSTLELGDSALYLCASSQYRQGGGGEQFFGPGTRLTVL.

About this clone itself: The CDR3 end lies 3 residues beyond the end of the read and is filled in from the germline J gene. This sample includes further DNA sequences coding for the same CDR3. The rearrangement joins TRBV7-2 to TRBJ2-3; 11 bases map to TRBD2. Germline V lookup: CDR1 SGHTA, CDR2 FQGNSA. The V and J ends lost 5 bases and 8 bases, in that order; junction bases with no gene match: 9. This CDR3 has 15 residues. CDR3 bases read: TGTGCCAGCAGCCTGTTAGCGGGAGGGGAGGGTACG. Translated, it gives CASSLLAGGEGT. In full, the CDR3 is CASSLLAGGEGTQYF.